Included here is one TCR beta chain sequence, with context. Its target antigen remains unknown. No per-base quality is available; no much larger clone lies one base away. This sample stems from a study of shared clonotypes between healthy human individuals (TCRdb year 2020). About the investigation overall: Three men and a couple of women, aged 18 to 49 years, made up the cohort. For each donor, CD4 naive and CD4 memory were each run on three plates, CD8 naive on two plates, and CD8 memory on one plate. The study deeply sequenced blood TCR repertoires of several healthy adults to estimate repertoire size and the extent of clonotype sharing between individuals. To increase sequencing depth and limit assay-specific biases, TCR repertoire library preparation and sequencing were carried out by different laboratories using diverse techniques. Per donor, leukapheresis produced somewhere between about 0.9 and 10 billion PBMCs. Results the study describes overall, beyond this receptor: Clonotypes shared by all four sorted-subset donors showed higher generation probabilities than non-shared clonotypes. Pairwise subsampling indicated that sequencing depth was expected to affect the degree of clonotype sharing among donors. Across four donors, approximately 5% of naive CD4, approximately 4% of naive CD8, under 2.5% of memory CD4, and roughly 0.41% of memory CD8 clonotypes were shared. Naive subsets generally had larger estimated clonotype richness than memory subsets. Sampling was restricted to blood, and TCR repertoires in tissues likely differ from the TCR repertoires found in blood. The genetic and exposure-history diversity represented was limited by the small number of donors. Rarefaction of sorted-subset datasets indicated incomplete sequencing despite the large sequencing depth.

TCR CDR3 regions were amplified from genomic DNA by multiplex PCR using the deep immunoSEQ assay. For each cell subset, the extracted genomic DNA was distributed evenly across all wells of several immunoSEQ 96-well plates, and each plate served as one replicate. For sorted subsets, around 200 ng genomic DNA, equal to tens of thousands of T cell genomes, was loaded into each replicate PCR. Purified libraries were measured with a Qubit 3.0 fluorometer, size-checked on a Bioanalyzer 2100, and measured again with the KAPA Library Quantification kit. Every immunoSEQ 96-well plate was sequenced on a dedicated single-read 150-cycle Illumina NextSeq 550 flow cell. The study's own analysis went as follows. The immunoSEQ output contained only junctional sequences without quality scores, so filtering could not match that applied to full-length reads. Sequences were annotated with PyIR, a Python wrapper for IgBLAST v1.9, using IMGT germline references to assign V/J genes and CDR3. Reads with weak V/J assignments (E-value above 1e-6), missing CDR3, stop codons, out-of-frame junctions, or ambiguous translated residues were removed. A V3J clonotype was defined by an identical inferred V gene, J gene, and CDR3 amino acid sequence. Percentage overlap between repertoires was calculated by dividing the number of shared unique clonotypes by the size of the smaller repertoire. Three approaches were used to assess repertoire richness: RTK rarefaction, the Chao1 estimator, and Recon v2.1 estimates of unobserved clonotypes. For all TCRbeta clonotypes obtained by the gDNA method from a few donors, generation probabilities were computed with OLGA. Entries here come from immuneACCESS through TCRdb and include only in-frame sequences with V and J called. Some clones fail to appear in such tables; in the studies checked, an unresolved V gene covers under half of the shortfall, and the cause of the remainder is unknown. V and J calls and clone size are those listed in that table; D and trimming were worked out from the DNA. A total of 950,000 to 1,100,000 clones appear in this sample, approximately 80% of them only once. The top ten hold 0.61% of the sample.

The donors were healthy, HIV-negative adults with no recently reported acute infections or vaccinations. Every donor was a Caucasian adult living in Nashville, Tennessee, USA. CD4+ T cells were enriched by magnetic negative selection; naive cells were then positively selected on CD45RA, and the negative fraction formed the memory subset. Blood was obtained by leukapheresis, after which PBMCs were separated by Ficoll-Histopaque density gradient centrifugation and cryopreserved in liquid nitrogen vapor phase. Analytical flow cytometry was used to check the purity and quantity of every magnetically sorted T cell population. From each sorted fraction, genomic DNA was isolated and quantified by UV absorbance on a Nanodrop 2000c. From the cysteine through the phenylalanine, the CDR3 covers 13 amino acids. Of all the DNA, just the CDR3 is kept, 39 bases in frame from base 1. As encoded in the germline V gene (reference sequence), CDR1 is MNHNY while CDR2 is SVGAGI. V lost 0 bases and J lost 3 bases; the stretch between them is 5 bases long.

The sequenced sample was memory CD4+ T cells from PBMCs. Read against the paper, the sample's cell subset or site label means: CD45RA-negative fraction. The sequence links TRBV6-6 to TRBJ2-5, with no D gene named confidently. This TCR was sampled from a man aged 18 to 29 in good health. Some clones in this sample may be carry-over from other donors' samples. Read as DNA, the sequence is TGTGCCAGCAGTTACTCTGGGAAAGAGACCCAGTACTTC. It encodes CASSYSGKETQYF.